The next 30 T cell receptor beta chains were all read from a single sample in a study of human T cells and chemical hapten exposure (dated by TCRdb to the early 2020s). The protocol used for the library was RACE. The data were produced on a NextSeq 500. TCRdb reworked the public reads: Q25 trimming with fastp, MiXCR clone assembly, productive beta chains retained. Each entry merges the rows of one CDR3 protein and shows their most common DNA and genes. The sample contains roughly 180,000 distinct CDR3 sequences, 20% to 25% of them found a single time. The ten largest clones take up 6.7% of the sample. The time point label, as the study defines it: patch test 1, 2 weeks after DPC sensitization. The treatment or condition label corresponds to: therapeutic diphenylcyclopropenone sensitization with weekly scalp DPC. Sample: whole blood, taken in connection with sensitization to the hapten diphenylcyclopropenone (DPC). The receptors come from a woman aged 45-60 years with alopecia areata. Some clones in this sample may be carry-over from other donors' samples.

This chain connects TRBV2 to TRBJ2-7; weak D call: TRBD2 (5 bases). Germline V gene lookup returns CDR1 SNHLY and CDR2 FYNNEI. This CDR3 has 15 amino acids. V gave up 7 bases and J gave up 2 bases, with 18 bases separating them. CDR3 DNA: TGTGCCAGCACCGGGAAGCTAACACTTCCCTACGAGCAGTACTTC. Translation: CASTGKLTLPYEQYF. The full variable domain, rest sourced from reference TRBV2 and TRBJ2-7, is EPEVTQTPSHQVTQMGQEVILRCVPISNHLYFYWYRQILGQKVEFLVSFYNNEISEKSEIFDDQFSVERPDGSNFTLKIRSTKLEDSAMYFCASTGKLTLPYEQYFGPGTRLTVT.

This clonotype was counted only a few times. V gene TRBV29-1 combines with J gene TRBJ2-5; 15 bases are shared with TRBD2. The CDR3 totals 16 residues. After removal of 8 bases from V and 3 bases from J, the junction contained 10 bases not matched to a gene. Germline lookup yields CDR1 SQVTM and CDR2 ANQGSEA. CDR3 DNA: TGCAGCTCCCGGACTAGCGGGAGGGCCGCGAAAGAGACCCAGTACTTC. This translates into CSSRTSGRAAKETQYF.

This sequence joins TRBV5-1 and TRBJ1-4; D might be TRBD1 (6 bases). Germline CDR1 SGHRS, CDR2 YFSETQ. V gave up 2 bases and J gave up 0 bases, with 11 bases separating them. This CDR3 has 16 residues. In DNA form, the CDR3 reads TGCGCCAGCAGCTTAGGGGGAGGTTCAACTAATGAAAAACTGTTTTTT. It specifies CASSLGGGSTNEKLFF.

The chain employs TRBV27 and TRBJ2-1; possibly TRBD2 for D (6 bases). Germline CDR1 reads MNHEY; CDR2 reads SMNVEV (reference sequence). The germline V and J ends were trimmed by 7 bases and 4 bases, with 14 bases remaining between them. There are 14 residues in the CDR3. The CDR3 bases are TGTGCCAGCACCGGAGGGGTCAGGTACAATGAGCAGTTCTTC. Residues: CASTGGVRYNEQFF.

The chain links TRBV12-3 or TRBV12-4 to TRBJ2-1; D call uncertain. CDR3 length: 11 residues. The germline V and J ends were trimmed by 6 bases and 4 bases, with 4 bases remaining between them. For the CDR3, the DNA is TGTGCCAGCAGGAGATACAATGAGCAGTTCTTC. Its protein product is CASRRYNEQFF.

The genes are TRBV2 and TRBJ2-2; D uncertain. Trimming took off 3 bases at V and 0 bases at J, with 8 bases between the two ends. The germline V gene has CDR1 SNHLY and CDR2 FYNNEI. This CDR3 region has 15 residues. CDR3 nucleotides: TGTGCCAGCAGTGAGGGTTCCGCGAACACCGGGGAGCTGTTTTTT. Encoded protein: CASSEGSANTGELFF.

The chain uses TRBV6-6 and TRBJ1-2; maybe TRBD1 (5 bases). The CDR3 runs 14 residues. Looked up from germline, CDR1 is MNHNY and CDR2 is SVGAGI (reference sequence). V lost 5 bases and J lost 6, with 16 bases in between. CDR3 nucleotide sequence: TGTGCCAGCAGTCCCATTACAGGTGGCGATGGCTACACCTTC. This codes for CASSPITGGDGYTF.

There are many counts of this clonotype. This chain uses TRBV20-1 with TRBJ1-5, with D uncertain. CDR3 size: 15 residues. Trimming took 1 base from V and 0 from J, leaving 10 bases between them. Looked up from germline, CDR1 is DFQATT and CDR2 is SNEGSKA (reference sequence). The DNA for the CDR3 is TGCAGTGCTAGAGTTGGAGGGTATAGCAATCAGCCCCAGCATTTT. Its protein product is CSARVGGYSNQPQHF.

The rearrangement uses TRBV6-2 or TRBV6-3 and TRBJ2-1, with D perhaps given as TRBD1 or TRBD2 (5 bases each). The length of the CDR3 is 14 residues. The V end was cut by 2 bases, the J end by 0 bases, with 5 bases between. Germline CDR1 MNHEY, CDR2 SVGEGT. The CDR3: CASSYGGSYNEQFF. The CDR3, as DNA: TGTGCCAGCAGTTACGGGGGCTCCTACAATGAGCAGTTCTTC.

CDR3 in DNA: TGTGCCAGCAGCTTTGGCAGGGCTGGAAACACCATATATTTT. It translates to CASSFGRAGNTIYF. This chain joins TRBV7-2 and TRBJ1-3; the D gene is possibly TRBD1 (5 bases). Between the trimmed V and J ends, which lost 3 bases and 2 bases, there was a span of 8 bases. CDR3 length equals 14 residues. Germline CDR1 reads SGHTA; CDR2 reads FQGNSA.

The sample holds a few counts of this clonotype. The V and J genes are TRBV6-5 and TRBJ2-7; 7 nucleotides line up with TRBD1. Germline V gene data show CDR1 as MNHEY and CDR2 as SVGAGI. V was pared by 6 bases and J by 6 bases, with 5 bases of the junction left unmatched. The CDR3 sequence is 12 residues long. CDR3 DNA: TGTGCCAGCAGCCAGCGACAGGGCGAGCAGTACTTC. This translates into CASSQRQGEQYF.

This clonotype was observed a handful of times. The chain combines TRBV29-1 with TRBJ1-1, with 9 bases that match TRBD1. Germline V gives CDR1 SQVTM, CDR2 ANQGSEA. This CDR3 comprises 14 residues. V shed 5 bases and J 5 bases; nucleotides not matched to a gene: 9. This chain's CDR3 is CSVTPGQGLTEAFF. The CDR3 DNA follows: TGCAGCGTTACTCCGGGACAGGGATTAACTGAAGCTTTCTTT.

This clonotype was counted at least ten times. The chain has TRBV3-1 and TRBJ1-2; possibly TRBD1 for D (5 bases). Germline assignment: CDR1 LGHDT and CDR2 YNNKEL (reference sequence). Trimming removed 4 bases from V and 5 bases from J, with 11 bases in between. CDR3 length: 13 amino acids. The DNA for the CDR3 is TGTGCCAGCAGCCCGGGGACGGTTTATGGCTACACCTTC. As protein: CASSPGTVYGYTF.

This clonotype was seen a handful of times. The chain uses TRBV7-8 and TRBJ1-6; D remains ambiguous. This CDR3 has 14 amino acids. Per germline, CDR1 SGHVS and CDR2 FQNEAQ. The V gene lost 7 bases and the J gene lost 0 bases, with 7 bases spanning the gap. CDR3 region: CASTKGSYNSPLHF. The CDR3 bases are TGTGCCAGCACCAAGGGCTCCTATAATTCACCCCTCCACTTT.

The chain is built from TRBV29-1 and TRBJ1-1; maybe TRBD1 (5 bases). Germline V CDR1 and CDR2: SQVTM, ANQGSEA. V was pared by 7 bases and J by 0 bases, with 18 bases between. CDR3 length: 15 amino acids. In nucleotides, the CDR3 is TGCAGCGCAGGAGGTCAGGGTCCCATGAACACTGAAGCTTTCTTT. Translating it yields CSAGGQGPMNTEAFF.

The table lists this clonotype with a few counts. The V and J genes are TRBV20-1 and TRBJ2-1, with 8 bases fitting TRBD2. Germline V CDR1 and CDR2: DFQATT, SNEGSKA (reference sequence). V dropped 4 bases and J dropped 1; count of bases not matched to a gene: 6. The CDR3 has 15 amino acids. The CDR3: CSANGGRLSYNEQFF. The CDR3 DNA follows: TGCAGTGCTAATGGCGGGAGGCTATCCTACAATGAGCAGTTCTTC.

The V and J genes are TRBV10-3 and TRBJ2-5, with a possible D match to TRBD1 (5 bases). In germline, CDR1 is ENHRY, CDR2 SYGVKD. The germline V and J ends were trimmed by 6 bases and 3 bases, with 11 bases remaining between them. The CDR3 runs to 13 residues. The CDR3 DNA is TGTGCCATCAGGACAGAAGTAGAAGAGACCCAGTACTTC. This translates into CAIRTEVEETQYF.

The chain combines TRBV7-3 with TRBJ1-1; D ambiguous. The germline V and J ends were trimmed by 6 bases and 2 bases, with 10 bases remaining between them. CDR1 is SGHTA and CDR2 is FQGTGA in the germline V gene. The CDR3 covers 13 residues. The CDR3 DNA follows: TGTGCCAGCAGGAGGAGGCCAAACACTGAAGCTTTCTTT. Residues: CASRRRPNTEAFF. Combining the CDR3 with reference TRBV7-3 and TRBJ1-1 gives the whole variable domain GAGVSQTPSNKVTEKGKYVELRCDPISGHTALYWYRQSLGQGPEFLIYFQGTGAADDSGLPNDRFFAVRPEGSVSTLKIQRTERGDSAVYLCASRRRPNTEAFFGQGTRLTVV.

The chain couples TRBV15 to TRBJ2-3; tentatively, D is TRBD1 or TRBD2 (5 bases each). The length of the CDR3 is 12 residues. The germline CDR1 and CDR2 sequences are LNHNV and YYDKDF (reference sequence). V was cut by 3 bases and J by 11 bases, with 12 bases left in between. CDR3 in amino acids: CATSSVRDEQYF. DNA of the CDR3: TGTGCCACCAGCAGTGTAAGGGACGAGCAGTATTTT.

This chain connects TRBV7-2 to TRBJ2-1; the D is unclear. Germline-derived CDR1 and CDR2 are SGHTA and FQGNSA. This CDR3 comprises 13 residues. The V and J ends lost 1 base and 6 bases respectively, with 7 bases between them. The CDR3 sequence is CASSLVLGNEQFF. CDR3 nucleotides: TGTGCCAGCAGCTTAGTTTTAGGCAATGAGCAGTTCTTC.

This clonotype has only a few counts. CDR3 nucleotide sequence: TGTGCCAGCAGACCCCAATCTGACAGGGGGACTGAAGCTTTCTTT. This gives the protein CASRPQSDRGTEAFF. This chain connects TRBV6-5 to TRBJ1-1, with 9 bases matching TRBD1. Trimming at V came to 6 bases and at J to 5 bases, leaving 10 bases not matched to a gene. The CDR3 is made up of 15 amino acids. Looked up from germline, CDR1 is MNHEY and CDR2 is SVGAGI.

There are many counts of this clonotype. The chain uses TRBV2 and TRBJ1-4; a weak D match, TRBD1 (6 bases). V dropped 8 bases and J dropped 5 bases, with 21 bases sitting between them. The length of the CDR3 is 16 residues. Looked up from germline, CDR1 is SNHLY and CDR2 is FYNNEI. The CDR3 protein is CASSEQGATVNEKLFF. In DNA form, the CDR3 reads TGTGCCAGCTCAGAACAGGGCGCAACTGTAAATGAAAAACTGTTTTTT.

This clonotype was counted ten times or more. V is TRBV25-1 and J is TRBJ2-1; D might be TRBD1 (5 bases). The V gene lost 2 bases and the J gene lost 3 bases, with 23 bases spanning the gap. Germline loops: CDR1 MGHDK, CDR2 SYGVNS. CDR3 size: 19 residues. CDR3 in amino acids: CASSEGLRREGAFYNEQFF. The CDR3 DNA is TGTGCCAGCAGTGAAGGTTTAAGAAGGGAAGGGGCTTTCTACAATGAGCAGTTCTTC.

The sample holds a few counts of this clonotype. In nucleotides, the CDR3 is TGCGCCACGGGGACTAGCGGGCCATACGAGCAGTACTTC. Protein product: CATGTSGPYEQYF. V gene TRBV10-2 combines with J gene TRBJ2-7; 12 bases are shared with TRBD2. Trimming took 10 bases from V and 4 from J; bases not matched to a gene: 5. CDR1 is WSHSY, CDR2 SAAADI, per germline. This CDR3 has 13 residues.

Concerning this clonotype: At one boundary the junction diverges from the germline segment, which might be a read error. V gene TRBV4-2 combines with J gene TRBJ1-2, with D possibly being TRBD1 (5 bases). The CDR3 sequence is 14 residues long. Per the germline V gene, CDR1 is LGHNA and CDR2 is YNFKEQ. The CDR3: CASSQNWDGGQLSF. As DNA, the CDR3 is TGTGCCAGCAGCCAGAACTGGGACGGCGGCCAATTGTCCTTC.

The CDR3 protein is CASSHGGPNTIYF. DNA of the CDR3: TGTGCCAGCAGCCATGGGGGGCCAAACACCATATATTTT. The chain carries TRBV4-2 and TRBJ1-3; D possibly corresponds to TRBD1 (6 bases). This CDR3 has 13 amino acids. Germline values: CDR1 LGHNA, CDR2 YNFKEQ. Trimming shortened V by 3 bases and J by 6 bases, and 9 bases separated the two germline ends.

This clonotype was seen only a few times. The chain joins TRBV25-1 to TRBJ2-5; tentative D call: TRBD1 (6 bases). V lost 7 bases and J 5 bases, leaving 23 bases between the germline ends. The germline CDR1 and CDR2 sequences are MGHDK and SYGVNS. The CDR3 loop spans 16 amino acids. The chain's CDR3 is CASTQSLPGAEETQYF. DNA for the CDR3: TGTGCCAGCACACAATCCCTACCAGGGGCGGAGGAGACCCAGTACTTC.

This clonotype was seen a handful of times. The CDR3 bases are TGCAGCGCTGACCGGGACAGCCAAGAGACCCAGTACTTC. The encoded protein is CSADRDSQETQYF. This chain uses TRBV29-1 with TRBJ2-5; 7 nucleotides line up with TRBD1. Trimming took 7 bases from V and 1 from J; bases not matched to a gene: 6. Per germline, CDR1 SQVTM and CDR2 ANQGSEA. CDR3 length: 13 residues.

The chain uses TRBV10-3 and TRBJ2-1, with a weak D call TRBD1 (5 bases). The V end was cut by 3 bases, the J end by 9 bases, with 9 bases between. The CDR3 has 12 residues. The germline gives CDR1 ENHRY, CDR2 SYGVKD. Here the CDR3 reads CAISDRAVEQFF. CDR3 nucleotides: TGTGCCATCAGTGACAGGGCAGTTGAGCAGTTCTTC.

The V gene is TRBV20-1, the J gene TRBJ1-2, with no clear D. This CDR3 has 13 amino acids. Trimming removed 1 base from V and 1 base from J, with 7 bases in between. Germline CDR1 reads DFQATT; CDR2 reads SNEGSKA (reference sequence). This CDR3 reads CSARGGNNYGYTF. DNA of the CDR3: TGCAGTGCTAGAGGAGGGAATAACTATGGCTACACCTTC.